This TCR beta chain appears in the sequencing data of a study of identical twins. General study points: Reduced insertions were recorded for abundant cord blood beta clonotypes, with no such pattern in memory repertoires. Where out-of-frame alpha sequences were twin-shared, they showed excess low generation probability.

Germline V gives CDR1 SGHRS, CDR2 YFSETQ. The CDR3 is made up of 16 amino acids. V was pared by 1 base and J by 3 bases, with 6 bases of the junction left unmatched. In TCRdb, the 5' RACE reads were re-called with MiXCR into one record per CDR3 protein. The table has 200,000 to 250,000 distinct CDR3 sequences, 6.5% to 8.5% seen once. For this clonotype: Its antigen is unidentified.

The data also belong to a second study, concerning yellow fever vaccine responses in identical twins.

V gene TRBV5-1 combines with J gene TRBJ2-1; 8 bases map to TRBD2. Material for sequencing was memory (CD45RO+) T cells sorted from blood. This sequence originates from a woman younger than 35 in good health. CDR3 DNA sequence: TGCGCCAGCAGCTTGCTGCGGGGGGCGCACTACAATGAGCAGTTCTTC. Its protein is CASSLLRGAHYNEQFF.